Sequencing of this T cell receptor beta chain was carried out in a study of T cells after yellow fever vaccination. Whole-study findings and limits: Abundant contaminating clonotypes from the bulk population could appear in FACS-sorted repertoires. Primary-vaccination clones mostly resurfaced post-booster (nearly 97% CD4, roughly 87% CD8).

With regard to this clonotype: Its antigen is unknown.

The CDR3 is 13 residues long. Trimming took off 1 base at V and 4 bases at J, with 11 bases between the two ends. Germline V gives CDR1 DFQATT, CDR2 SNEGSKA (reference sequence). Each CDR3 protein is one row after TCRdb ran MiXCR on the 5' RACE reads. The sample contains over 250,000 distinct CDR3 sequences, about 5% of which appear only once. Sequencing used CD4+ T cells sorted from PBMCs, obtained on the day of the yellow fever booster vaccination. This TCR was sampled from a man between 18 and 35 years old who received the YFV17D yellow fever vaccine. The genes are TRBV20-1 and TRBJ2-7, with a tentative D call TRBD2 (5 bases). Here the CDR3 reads CSARGGLSYEQYV. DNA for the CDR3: TGCAGTGCTAGAGGAGGGCTTAGTTACGAGCAGTACGTC.